The rows below give T cell receptor beta chains drawn from one sample of a study of blood T cell repertoires in COVID-19. Clones were read by immunoSEQ multiplex PCR, and TCRdb kept only the in-frame ones, dropping some. The sample has 80,000 or so clones, less than 95% seen once. Source material: peripheral blood. Every receptor here comes from a woman in her forties or fifties in a cohort sampled during active COVID-19. The conserved cysteine and the conserved F or W are not part of the CDR3 here. The order of the fields is CDR3 protein, V gene, J gene.

ASSLGQQETQY	TRBV18	TRBJ2-5
ASSEGLNYGYT	TRBV2	TRBJ1-2
ASSRHPWDRATEQY	TRBV14	TRBJ2-7
ASRRCTDTQY	TRBV27	TRBJ2-3
ASTSGGSDGNTIY	TRBV6-5	TRBJ1-3
ASSEVDGGVAEAF	TRBV27	TRBJ1-1
ASTPTLPGQGERNTEAF	TRBV23-1	TRBJ1-1
ASSLADKSYEQY	TRBV7-9	TRBJ2-7
ASSGQGALGGYT	TRBV2	TRBJ1-2
ASSSPGLAGAALSYEQY	TRBV5-4	TRBJ2-7
ASSRLRQGGGYT	TRBV3-1/TRBV3-2	TRBJ1-2
ASSDAGSREKLF	TRBV2	TRBJ1-4
ASRTGTGDTGELF	TRBV11-2	TRBJ2-2
ATTGLAGTDTQY	TRBV9	TRBJ2-3
ATLGGAAKNEQF	TRBV10-3	TRBJ2-1
ASSLVDRASEQY	TRBV7-9	TRBJ2-7
ASSLRDEKLF	TRBV13	TRBJ1-4
ATSAQTGVGNQPQH	TRBV24-1	TRBJ1-5
ASSEPLGLDYEQY	TRBV2	TRBJ2-7
SVPLGGEAF	TRBV29-1	TRBJ1-1
ASSNRDRVVTGELF	TRBV5-1	TRBJ2-2
ASSPGTGVPDTEAF	TRBV18	TRBJ1-1
ASSPPPGQGADTQY	TRBV7-9	TRBJ2-3
ASSKAPGRGNYNEQF	TRBV21-1	TRBJ2-1
ASSPPGQGEQTQY	TRBV19	TRBJ2-5
AIRDQTGPYEQY	TRBV10-3	TRBJ2-7
ASSYRIPYDSPLH	TRBV6-5	TRBJ1-6
ASSLQGGSGNTIY	TRBV27	TRBJ1-3
AISERDSSYNEQF	TRBV10-3	TRBJ2-1
ASSFIQAYSNQPQH	TRBV28	TRBJ1-5
ASSLAGLTDTQY	TRBV27	TRBJ2-3
AWTPQGYGELF	TRBV30	TRBJ2-2
ASRSPGQGSEQY	TRBV11-2	TRBJ2-7
ASILDFVENEQY	TRBV6-5	TRBJ2-7
ASSSPGGEGTEAF	TRBV28	TRBJ1-1
ATSDSGTSGRDNEQF	TRBV24-1	TRBJ2-1
ASSVGGRSSYEQY	TRBV9	TRBJ2-7
ASSWDRGTYEQY	TRBV6-2/TRBV6-3	TRBJ2-7